This T cell receptor (beta chain) is drawn from a study of blood T cell repertoires in COVID-19. Original analysis: Nucleated cell number was recorded as an estimate derived from reference gene primer amplification. Libraries were prepared by immunoSEQ multiplex PCR; TCRdb keeps only in-frame clonotypes and omits some of them. V and J calls and clone size come straight from that table; D and trimming were deduced from the DNA. The table shows roughly 25,000 clones, with around four fifths occurring only once. It was during active infection that Seattle patients were enrolled and then longitudinally followed. This CDR3 spans 17 amino acids. Per germline, CDR1 WNHNN and CDR2 SYGVQD (reference sequence). V shed 11 bases and J 4 bases; nucleotides not matched to a gene: 22.

The sequenced material came from peripheral blood. This TCR was sampled from a woman in her seventies with COVID-19, enrolled during active disease. The chain carries TRBV10-1 and TRBJ1-2; 7 nucleotides match TRBD1. The CDR3 DNA follows: TGCGCCGGACCACAGGGGAATGGGCCTATTAGGGTCTATGGCTACACCTTC. Amino acids: CAGPQGNGPIRVYGYTF.